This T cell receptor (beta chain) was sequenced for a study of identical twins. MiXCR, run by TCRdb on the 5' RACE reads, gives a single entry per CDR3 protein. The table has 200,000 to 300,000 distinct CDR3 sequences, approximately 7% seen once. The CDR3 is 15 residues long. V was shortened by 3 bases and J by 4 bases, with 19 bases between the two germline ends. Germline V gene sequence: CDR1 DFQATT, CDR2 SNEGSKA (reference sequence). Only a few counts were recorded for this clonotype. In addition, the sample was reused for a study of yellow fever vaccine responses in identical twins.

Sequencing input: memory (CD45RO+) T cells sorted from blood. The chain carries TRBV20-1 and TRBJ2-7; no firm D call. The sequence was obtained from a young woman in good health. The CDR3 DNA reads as TGCAGTGCTAGCAAGGGCCCTCTCAGTCAATACGAGCAGTACTTC. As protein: CSASKGPLSQYEQYF.